The 23 T cell receptor beta chains presented below share a single source sample, sequenced in a study of cytomegalovirus exposure and HLA in healthy donors. The PCR had 60 Vbeta and 13 Jbeta primers. Generated by immunoSEQ multiplex PCR, the TCRdb table keeps only in-frame clones and is missing some. Among 93,000 or so clones listed, 80% to 90% were seen once. Sequencing was performed on PBMCs. All receptors come from a woman between 18 and 30 years old in good health and CMV-seropositive.

The chain is built from TRBV5-1 and TRBJ2-5; 7 nucleotides align to TRBD1. Germline values: CDR1 SGHRS, CDR2 YFSETQ. Trimming took 3 bases from V and 4 from J; bases not matched to a gene: 3. The CDR3 consists of 13 residues. DNA for the CDR3: TGCGCCAGCAGCTGGGACAGCCGAGAGACCCAGTACTTC. It translates to CASSWDSRETQYF.

In its sample, this clone was seen once. The chain carries TRBV7-3 and TRBJ1-1; TRBD1 aligns across 7 bases. CDR1 and CDR2 (germline): SGHTA, FQGTGA. This CDR3 is built from 14 residues. Losses at the gene ends were 1 base for V and 3 bases for J; bases not matched to a gene: 2. CDR3 sequence reads: CASSLRQGDTEAFF. The CDR3, as DNA: TGTGCCAGCAGCTTAAGACAGGGCGACACTGAAGCTTTCTTT.

This clone was picked up a small number of times. The rearrangement joins TRBV4-1 to TRBJ1-1, with D possibly matching TRBD1 (5 bases). V gave up 4 bases and J gave up 7 bases, with 10 bases separating them. Germline V gives CDR1 MGHRA, CDR2 YSYEKL. The CDR3 extends over 12 amino acids. The CDR3 reads CASSLWGGEAFF. In DNA form, the CDR3 reads TGCGCCAGCAGCCTATGGGGGGGTGAAGCTTTCTTT.

The CDR3 DNA reads TGTGCCAGTGCGTATAGCAGGGCCTATAATTCACCCCTCCACTTT. This sequence encodes CASAYSRAYNSPLHF. The rearrangement links TRBV13 to TRBJ1-6; D may be TRBD1 (5 bases). Germline V gene sequence: CDR1 PRHDT, CDR2 FYEKMQ (reference sequence). V was cut by 9 bases and J by 2 bases, with 14 bases left in between. The CDR3 contains 15 residues.

The chain joins TRBV7-9 to TRBJ1-5; D possibly corresponds to TRBD1 (6 bases). The length of the CDR3 is 14 residues. Germline V gives CDR1 SEHNR, CDR2 FQNEAQ (reference sequence). Deletions cut 4 bases from V and 6 bases from J, with 13 bases between. CDR3 in DNA: TGTGCCAGCAGCTGGTCGGGGGGCGGTCAGCCCCAGCATTTT. Encoded protein: CASSWSGGGQPQHF.

J is TRBJ2-4 and V is TRBV28, with 7 bases aligning to TRBD2. The V segment lost 4 bases and the J segment 2 bases; nucleotides outside the gene matches: 11. From germline, CDR1 is MDHEN and CDR2 SYDVKM. The CDR3 spans 17 residues. The CDR3 sequence: CASSYTVRSGTKNIQYF. The CDR3 DNA follows: TGTGCCAGCAGTTATACAGTTCGGAGCGGGACCAAAAACATTCAGTACTTC.

This sequence joins TRBV27 and TRBJ1-2; TRBD1 is a possible D gene (6 bases). The CDR3 is 14 residues long. V shed 7 bases and J shed 4 bases, with 16 bases lying between them. Germline V CDR1 and CDR2: MNHEY, SMNVEV (reference sequence). For the CDR3, the DNA is TGTGCCAGCAACCCGGGGGGGCGCTTCTATGGCTACACCTTC. It encodes CASNPGGRFYGYTF.

This clone was recorded only once. The gene calls are TRBV10-1 and TRBJ2-1, with D tentatively TRBD1 (5 bases). Trimming pared 0 bases from V and 7 bases from J, leaving 10 bases between. Germline CDR1 reads WNHNN; CDR2 reads SYGVQD (reference sequence). The CDR3 length is 14 residues. CDR3 DNA sequence: TGCGCCAGCAGTGAGTCAACAGGTATGAATGAGCAGTTCTTC. Protein product: CASSESTGMNEQFF.

This rearrangement joins TRBV7-8 to TRBJ2-1; no clear D. Deletions cut 5 bases from V and 7 bases from J, with 6 bases between. CDR3 length: 11 amino acids. Looked up from germline, CDR1 is SGHVS and CDR2 is FQNEAQ. This CDR3 is CASSQTNEQFF. The CDR3 DNA is TGTGCCAGCAGCCAGACAAATGAGCAGTTCTTC.

This chain uses TRBV28 with TRBJ1-4, with D unclear. From germline, CDR1 is MDHEN and CDR2 SYDVKM. CDR3 size: 14 residues. Trimming stripped 5 bases from V and 0 bases from J, with 7 bases between. CDR3: CASSKLATNEKLFF. CDR3 DNA: TGTGCCAGCAGTAAGCTTGCAACTAATGAAAAACTGTTTTTT.

J is TRBJ2-2 and V is TRBV9; D is undetermined. Trimming left V 5 bases short and J 3 bases short, with 5 bases between. Looked up from germline, CDR1 is SGDLS and CDR2 is YYNGEE. CDR3 length equals 12 residues. The CDR3 DNA is TGTGCCAGCAGATCAGACACCGGGGAGCTGTTTTTT. This codes for CASRSDTGELFF.

V gene TRBV4-2 combines with J gene TRBJ1-1; 9 nucleotides line up with TRBD1. V was clipped by 4 bases and J by 0 bases; unmatched bases: 3. CDR3 length: 15 amino acids. CDR1 and CDR2 from the germline V gene are LGHNA and YNFKEQ. CDR3 nucleotides: TGTGCCAGCAGCCTGGGACAGGGTCTGAACACTGAAGCTTTCTTT. It translates to CASSLGQGLNTEAFF.

The chain joins TRBV6-5 to TRBJ2-5; no firm D call. This CDR3 region has 14 residues. In germline, CDR1 is MNHEY, CDR2 SVGAGI. Trimming cost V 7 bases and J 6 bases, with 18 bases left between them. CDR3 DNA: TGTGCCAGCACCACCCTTAGTGGGCCGAAGACCCAGTACTTC. Residues: CASTTLSGPKTQYF.

J is TRBJ1-2 and V is TRBV10-2, with D perhaps TRBD1 (5 bases). The V gene's germline CDR1 is WSHSY and CDR2 SAAADI. The CDR3 runs 17 residues. V was clipped by 2 bases and J by 2 bases, with 18 bases between them. This chain's CDR3 is CASSETGGELRNYGYTF. The CDR3 DNA follows: TGCGCCAGCAGTGAGACGGGAGGGGAACTCCGAAACTATGGCTACACCTTC.

The rearrangement links TRBV9 to TRBJ1-1; D might be TRBD1 (5 bases). Germline CDR1 SGDLS, CDR2 YYNGEE. This CDR3 is 12 amino acids long. The V end was cut by 6 bases, the J end by 6 bases, with 12 bases between. The CDR3 bases are TGTGCCAGCACAGGGCCCGGTCCTGAAGCTTTCTTT. It yields the protein CASTGPGPEAFF. Full variable domain (rest looked up from reference TRBV9 and TRBJ1-1): DSGVTQTPKHLITATGQRVTLRCSPRSGDLSVYWYQQSLDQGLQFLIQYYNGEERAKGNILERFSAQQFPDLHSELNLSSLELGDSALYFCASTGPGPEAFFGQGTRLTVV.

The rearrangement links TRBV6-5 to TRBJ2-7, with a weak D call TRBD1 (6 bases). V lost 3 bases and J 1 base, leaving 16 bases between the germline ends. The V gene's germline CDR1 is MNHEY and CDR2 SVGAGI. The CDR3 totals 16 residues. CDR3 nucleotide sequence: TGTGCCAGCAGTTATGGGGTGTCAGGGACATCCTACGAGCAGTACTTC. It specifies CASSYGVSGTSYEQYF.

The chain links TRBV7-2 to TRBJ1-1; 10 nucleotides align to TRBD1. The CDR3 sequence is 17 residues long. The germline V gene has CDR1 SGHTA and CDR2 FQGNSA. The ends lost 2 bases at V and 0 bases at J; junction bases unmatched: 6. The CDR3 coding sequence is TGTGCCAGCAGCTTACCCTCGGGACAGGGGATGAACACTGAAGCTTTCTTT. Translating gives CASSLPSGQGMNTEAFF.

J is TRBJ2-7 and V is TRBV9, with D possibly matching TRBD2 (5 bases). The CDR3 consists of 15 residues. With 4 bases removed from V and 0 bases from J, the gap between germline ends came to 14 bases. Germline CDR1 is SGDLS and CDR2 is YYNGEE. The chain's CDR3 is CASSPTPGSSYEQYF. CDR3 in DNA: TGTGCCAGCAGCCCCACCCCGGGGAGCTCCTACGAGCAGTACTTC.

The genes are TRBV4-1 and TRBJ2-7; tentatively, D is TRBD2 (5 bases). V was cut by 4 bases and J by 2 bases, with 12 bases left in between. The germline CDR1 and CDR2 sequences are MGHRA and YSYEKL. This CDR3 has 14 residues. The CDR3 region has the DNA TGCGCCAGCAGCCGGGTAGAGAGGGCCTACGAGCAGTACTTC. Translated, it gives CASSRVERAYEQYF.

The chain carries TRBV6-5 and TRBJ2-3; the D gene is possibly TRBD1 (5 bases). V dropped 4 bases and J dropped 6 bases, with 17 bases sitting between them. The CDR3 contains 15 residues. CDR1 is MNHEY, CDR2 SVGAGI, per germline. The CDR3 protein is CASSSLTQGSDTQYF. The CDR3 region has the DNA TGTGCCAGCAGTTCCCTGACCCAGGGTTCGGATACGCAGTATTTT.

This chain links TRBV28 with TRBJ2-7, with 7 bases matching TRBD1. CDR1 MDHEN and CDR2 SYDVKM come from the germline V gene. The CDR3 is 16 amino acids. With 4 bases clipped from V and 2 bases from J, the junction kept 11 bases outside the gene matches. The CDR3 nucleotides read TGTGCCAGCAGTTCCTACCGACAGGGCCTTACCTACGAGCAGTACTTC. It codes for CASSSYRQGLTYEQYF.

The gene calls are TRBV7-8 and TRBJ1-2; D remains unclear. CDR1 and CDR2 (germline): SGHVS, FQNEAQ. Trimming removed 5 bases from V and 3 bases from J, with 28 bases in between. The CDR3 contains 19 residues. CDR3 DNA sequence: TGTGCCAGCAGCCCCTCCCTCCTCGGGGTGCGGTCAGGCGACTATGGCTACACCTTC. It translates to CASSPSLLGVRSGDYGYTF.

V usage is TRBV15 and J usage is TRBJ1-1; no reliable D call. Germline CDR1 reads LNHNV; CDR2 reads YYDKDF (reference sequence). Trimming shortened V by 5 bases and J by 0 bases, and 16 bases separated the two germline ends. The CDR3 extends over 16 amino acids. The DNA of the CDR3 is TGTGCCACCAGCCCCACCTTCCCCAGGCTGAACACTGAAGCTTTCTTT. It translates to CATSPTFPRLNTEAFF.